This T cell receptor beta chain comes out of a study of CD8 T cells in Susac syndrome. Overall study context: Treatment at blood withdrawal was none, corticosteroids, or intravenous immunoglobulin alone in Susac syndrome patients.

An amount of RNA that ranged from roughly 0.45 to 1 ug was reverse transcribed with random hexamers. The immunoSEQ assay covered 54 Vbeta and 13 Jbeta segments for CDR3. MiXCR, run by TCRdb on the immunoSEQ multiplex PCR reads, gives a single entry per CDR3 protein. Among 140,000 or so distinct CDR3 sequences listed, under 97% were seen once. Germline CDR1 MDHEN, CDR2 SYDVKM. V dropped 5 bases and J dropped 3; count of bases not matched to a gene: 10. CDR3 length: 16 amino acids. In blood CD8+ and CD4+ T cells, TCR beta underwent sequencing. Specimen: CD4+ T cells from PBMCs. This chain links TRBV28 with TRBJ1-5, with 7 bases aligning to TRBD1. The receptor was isolated from a human donor with Susac syndrome. The chain's CDR3 is CASSLRTGVNNQPQHF. CDR3 DNA: TGTGCCAGCAGTCTAAGAACAGGGGTGAACAATCAGCCCCAGCATTTT.